This TCR beta chain was sequenced during a study of long-term antiretroviral therapy in people with HIV. Study overall: The 2015 immediate-ART recommendation came about a decade after the earliest samples. Study outcomes and limitations: Specimen acquisition occurred between the mid-2000s and the late 2010s, potentially under older ART regimens.

Running of the v3.0 immunoSEQ assay took place at survey level. Some clones are missing from TCRdb's copy, which holds only in-frame ones; the method was immunoSEQ multiplex PCR. Here the sample spans roughly 16,000 clones, over 65% being singletons. V shed 1 base, J shed 3 bases, and the junction held 0 bases outside the gene matches. Per the germline V gene, CDR1 is SGHVS and CDR2 is FNYEAQ. The CDR3 length is 14 residues. Comments on this clone: As yet, its antigen is unknown.

The source of this sequence is a middle-aged man with HIV. This specimen consisted of unsorted PBMCs, obtained 2.1 years after starting antiretroviral therapy. This chain joins TRBV7-6 and TRBJ2-3, with 8 nucleotides matching TRBD1. Written as DNA, the CDR3 is TGTGCCAGCAGCTTAGGACAGGGGACAGATACGCAGTATTTT. This encodes CASSLGQGTDTQYF.